Below are 6 T cell receptor beta chains sequenced from a single sample in a study of blood T cell repertoires in COVID-19. The assay was immunoSEQ multiplex PCR, and TCRdb's table has in-frame clones only and misses some. The table has 250,000 to 350,000 clones, 75% to 95% seen once. The sample taken for sequencing was PBMCs or T cells enriched from blood (not recorded which). The receptor source for this set is a woman in her thirties who had recovered from COVID-19.

This chain uses TRBV24-1 with TRBJ2-2; a possible D gene is TRBD1 (6 bases). The V gene's germline CDR1 is KGHDR and CDR2 SFDVKD. The CDR3 is made up of 15 amino acids. Between the trimmed V and J ends, which lost 8 bases and 1 base, there was a span of 13 bases. The CDR3 region has the DNA TGTGCCACCATGGACAGCAGATTGAACACCGGGGAGCTGTTTTTT. This gives the protein CATMDSRLNTGELFF.

The rearrangement uses TRBV19 and TRBJ1-1; tentative D call: TRBD1 (5 bases). CDR3 length: 16 residues. Per the germline V gene, CDR1 is LNHDA and CDR2 is SQIVND (reference sequence). Trimming pared 9 bases from V and 4 bases from J, leaving 24 bases between. The CDR3 DNA is TGTGCCAGCCAAAACATAGCCAGGGTAAAGGGCACTGAAGCTTTCTTT. This encodes CASQNIARVKGTEAFF.

The genes are TRBV19 and TRBJ2-1; 7 nucleotides line up with TRBD2. The germline V gene encodes CDR1 LNHDA and CDR2 SQIVND (reference sequence). V lost 0 bases to trimming and J lost 7 bases; unmatched junction nucleotides: 15. This CDR3 contains 18 residues. The CDR3 DNA reads TGTGCCAGTAGTATAGATCAGGATTGGGCGGGAGTTGGAAATGAGCAGTTCTTC. Encoded protein: CASSIDQDWAGVGNEQFF.

The chain couples TRBV3-1 (or the pseudogene TRBV3-2) to TRBJ2-1; 10 positions agree with TRBD2. There are 15 residues in the CDR3. Germline V CDR1 and CDR2: LGHDT, YNNKEL (reference sequence). V was clipped by 1 base and J by 7 bases; unmatched bases: 4. The CDR3 DNA reads as TGTGCCAGCAGCCAAGGTAATAGCGGGAGGAATGAGCAGTTCTTC. Its translation: CASSQGNSGRNEQFF.

This rearrangement joins TRBV5-1 to TRBJ2-7, with 13 bases matching TRBD2. The CDR3 extends over 16 amino acids. V was clipped by 0 bases and J by 5 bases; unmatched bases: 5. Germline-derived CDR1 and CDR2 are SGHRS and YFSETQ. In DNA form, the CDR3 reads TGCGCCAGCAGCTTGGCAGGACTAGCGGGAGTTAACGAGCAGTACTTC. This translates into CASSLAGLAGVNEQYF.

V is TRBV28 and J is TRBJ1-5, with TRBD1 as a possible D gene (6 bases). Germline values: CDR1 MDHEN, CDR2 SYDVKM. The CDR3 extends over 14 amino acids. V lost 8 bases and J 3 bases, leaving 14 bases between the germline ends. CDR3 sequence reads: CASGLGGANQPQHF. The DNA for the CDR3 is TGTGCCAGCGGCCTGGGGGGGGCCAATCAGCCCCAGCATTTT.